Below are 2 T cell receptor beta chains sequenced from a single sample in a study of cytomegalovirus exposure and HLA in healthy donors (dated by TCRdb to the late 2010s). The protocol used for the library was the immunoSEQ multiplex PCR assay. Imported from immuneACCESS, the table was reduced by TCRdb to in-frame sequences with V and J called. These copies leave out some clones; in studies compared against another copy, an unresolved V gene accounts for under half, and the cause of the remainder is not known. The sample table records about 120,000 clones; approximately 92% of these occur just once. Together, the top ten hold roughly 1.2% of the sample. Source material: PBMCs. Receptors were obtained from a woman younger than 35 in good health and CMV-seronegative.

The V and J genes are TRBV5-1 and TRBJ1-1, with 7 bases identical to TRBD1. The CDR3 covers 15 residues. Germline CDR1 and CDR2: SGHRS and YFSETQ. V was clipped by 0 bases and J by 11 bases; unmatched bases: 13. CDR3 DNA sequence: TGCGCCAGCAGCTTGGTTTCTACGACAGGGATTAACGCTTTCTTT. Its protein is CASSLVSTTGINAFF.

V and J are TRBV6-1 and TRBJ2-5; 10 bases are a match to TRBD1. The CDR3 is made up of 14 amino acids. After removal of 3 bases from V and 3 bases from J, the junction contained 1 base not matched to a gene. Germline loops: CDR1 MNHNS, CDR2 SASEGT. The CDR3 reads CASSDGTGEETQYF. The CDR3 bases are TGTGCCAGCAGTGACGGGACAGGGGAAGAGACCCAGTACTTC.